This T cell receptor (beta chain) appears in the sequencing data of a study of beta chain features in type 1 diabetes. Details on this clone: Antigen specificity is unknown.

Study-wide points: A moderate, significant TCRB CDR3 shortening appeared in type 1 diabetes across four CD4+ subsets.

V was pared by 4 bases and J by 4 bases, with 12 bases of the junction left unmatched. Per germline, CDR1 GTSNPN and CDR2 SVGIG (reference sequence). This CDR3 has 16 residues. The sequenced template was cDNA made from the entire isolated RNA. Profiled with immunoSEQ multiplex PCR; TCRdb holds only in-frame clones, not every one. The table lists hundreds of thousands of clones, more than 13% of them singletons. Sequencing was done on a sample of naive CD4+ T cells from blood. The receptor's source is a man aged 18 to 30 with type 1 diabetes. This chain joins TRBV30 and TRBJ1-1, with TRBD1 identical over 10 bases. This CDR3 reads CAWIPGQGLSGTEAFF. DNA for the CDR3: TGTGCCTGGATCCCGGGACAGGGGTTGTCGGGCACTGAAGCTTTCTTT. Based on the CDR3 plus reference TRBV30 and TRBJ1-1, the full variable domain is SQTIHQWPATLVQPVGSPLSLECTVEGTSNPNLYWYRQAAGRGLQLLFYSVGIGQISSEVPQNLSASRPQDRQFILSSKKLLLSDSGFYLCAWIPGQGLSGTEAFFGQGTRLTVV.